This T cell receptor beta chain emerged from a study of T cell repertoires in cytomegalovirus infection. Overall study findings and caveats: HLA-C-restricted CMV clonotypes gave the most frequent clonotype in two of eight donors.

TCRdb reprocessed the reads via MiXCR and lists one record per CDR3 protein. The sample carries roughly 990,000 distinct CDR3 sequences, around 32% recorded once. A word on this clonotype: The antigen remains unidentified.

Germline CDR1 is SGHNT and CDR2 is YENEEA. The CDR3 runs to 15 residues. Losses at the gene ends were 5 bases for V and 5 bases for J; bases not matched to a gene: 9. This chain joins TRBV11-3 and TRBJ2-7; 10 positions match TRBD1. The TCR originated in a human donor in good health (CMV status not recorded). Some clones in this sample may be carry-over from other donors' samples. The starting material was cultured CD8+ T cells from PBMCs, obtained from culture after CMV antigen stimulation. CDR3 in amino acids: CASSTSGTGVHEQYF. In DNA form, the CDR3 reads TGTGCCAGCAGCACTTCCGGGACAGGGGTCCACGAGCAGTACTTC.